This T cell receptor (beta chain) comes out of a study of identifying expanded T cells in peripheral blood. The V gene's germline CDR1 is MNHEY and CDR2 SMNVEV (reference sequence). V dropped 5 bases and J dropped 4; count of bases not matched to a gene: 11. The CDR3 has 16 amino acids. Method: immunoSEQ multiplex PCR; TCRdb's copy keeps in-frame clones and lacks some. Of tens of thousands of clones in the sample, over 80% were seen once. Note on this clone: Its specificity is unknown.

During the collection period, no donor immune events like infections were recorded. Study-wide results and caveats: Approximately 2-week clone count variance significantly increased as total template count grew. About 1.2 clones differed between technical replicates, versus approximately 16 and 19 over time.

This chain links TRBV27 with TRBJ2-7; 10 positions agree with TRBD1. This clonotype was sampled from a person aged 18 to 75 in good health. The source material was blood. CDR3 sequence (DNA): TGTGCCAGCAGTCCCGAGGGGACAGGGGTTGAGTACGAGCAGTACTTC. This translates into CASSPEGTGVEYEQYF.